The source of this T cell receptor beta chain is a study of T cell responses to AZD1222 COVID-19 vaccine. General study points: Unmutated variant regions reportedly attract nearly half of all spike-specific TCRs. Only five to seven AZD1222 recipients were seropositive at baseline. Clonal diversity was possibly underestimated, and white British individuals and females predominated among donors. Vaccine-associated CD4 TCRs ranged over spike, dominating at 160-218 and 743-854.

This clone was recorded only once. The antigen remains undetermined. Data came from immunoSEQ multiplex PCR; TCRdb stores just in-frame clones and leaves some out. The repertoire consists of about 100,000 clones, with about 89% occurring once and the leading ten covering 16%. The CDR3 loop spans 16 amino acids. Between the trimmed V and J ends, which lost 5 bases and 0 bases, there was a span of 16 bases. CDR1 is SEHNR, CDR2 FQNEAQ, per germline (reference sequence). The sequence came from an adult in good health. The sample in question was peripheral blood, obtained on day 0 of AZD1222 vaccination. The chain combines TRBV7-9 with TRBJ1-2; possibly TRBD1 for D (5 bases). This CDR3 is CASSDPTAKANYGYTF. Here the CDR3 DNA reads TGTGCCAGCAGCGACCCGACAGCAAAAGCTAACTATGGCTACACCTTC.